This T cell receptor beta chain appears in the sequencing data of a study of CD8 T cells in ankylosing spondylitis. Broader study findings: Eight highly homologous variants formed a TCR beta motif that appeared characteristic of ankylosing spondylitis blood. In the blood and synovial fluid of reactive arthritis, some motif variants had been previously reported.

Quantitative 5'-RACE with molecular barcodes was used to make the TCR beta libraries. MiXCR, applied by TCRdb to the 5' RACE reads, yields one record per CDR3 protein. The table records over 100,000 distinct CDR3 sequences, around 7% of them present only once. CDR1 is ENHRY and CDR2 is SYGVKD in the germline V gene. V lost 4 bases, J lost 2 bases, and 18 bases lay in between. This CDR3 contains 16 residues. The table lists this clonotype with many counts. Its antigen is unknown. This TCR derives from a male donor with ankylosing spondylitis or in good health (not recorded which). The gene calls are TRBV10-3 and TRBJ2-7, with TRBD1 as a possible D gene (7 bases). The source material was blood, either unsorted or a sorted T cell fraction (not recorded which). CDR3 sequence (DNA): TGTGCCATCAGTGTCGGGGGTTTAGGGGGCCCCTACGAGCAGTACTTC. Protein sequence: CAISVGGLGGPYEQYF.